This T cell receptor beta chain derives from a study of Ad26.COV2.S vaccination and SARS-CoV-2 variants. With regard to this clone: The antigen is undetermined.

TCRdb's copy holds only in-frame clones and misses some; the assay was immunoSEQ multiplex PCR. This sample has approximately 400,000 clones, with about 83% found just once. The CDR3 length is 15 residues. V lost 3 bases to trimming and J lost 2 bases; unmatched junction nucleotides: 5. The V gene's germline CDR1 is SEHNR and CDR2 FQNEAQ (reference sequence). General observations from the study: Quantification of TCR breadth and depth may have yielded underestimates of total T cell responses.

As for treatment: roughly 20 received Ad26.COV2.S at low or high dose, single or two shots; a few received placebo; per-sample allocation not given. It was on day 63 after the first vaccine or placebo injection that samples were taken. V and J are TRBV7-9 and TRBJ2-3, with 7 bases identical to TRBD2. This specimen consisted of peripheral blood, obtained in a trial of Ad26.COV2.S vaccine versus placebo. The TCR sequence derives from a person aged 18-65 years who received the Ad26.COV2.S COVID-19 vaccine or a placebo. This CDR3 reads CASSLGAGNTDTQYF. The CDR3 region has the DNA TGTGCCAGCAGCTTGGGAGCGGGGAACACAGATACGCAGTATTTT.